This T cell receptor (beta chain) comes out of a study of CD8 T cell repertoires and HIV-1 epitope variants. CDR1 and CDR2 (germline): ENHRY, SYGVKD. With 4 bases clipped from V and 5 bases from J, the junction kept 2 bases outside the gene matches. This CDR3 contains 13 residues. Concerning this clone: The antigen is undetermined.

Profiled with immunoSEQ multiplex PCR; TCRdb holds only in-frame clones, not every one. The sample has around 4,500 clones, 60% to 70% seen once. This sequence was found in a male donor with HIV. The genes are TRBV10-3 and TRBJ2-7, with TRBD2 matching 10 bases. Sequenced material: cultured CD8+ T cells derived from PBMCs. This CDR3 reads CAISAGLANEQYF. In DNA, the CDR3 is TGTGCCATCAGTGCGGGACTAGCGAACGAGCAGTACTTC.